The entry below gives a single T cell receptor beta chain sequence along with its context. The junction had 4 bases not matched to a gene; V was cut back by 0 bases and J by 4 bases. CDR1 SGHRS and CDR2 YFSETQ come from the germline V gene. The CDR3 extends over 15 amino acids. This entry belongs to a study of T cell changes during pregnancy in multiple sclerosis. Repertoires were generated with immunoSEQ multiplex PCR, while TCRdb's copy carries only in-frame clones and drops some. The top ten hold just under 0.5% of the sample, which has 60,000 or so clones, about 90% seen once. The sequence was collected from a female donor in good health, enrolled as a control in a pregnancy study. Sequencing used CD4+ T cells from peripheral blood mononuclear cells, obtained after pregnancy. V and J are TRBV5-1 and TRBJ1-5; 7 bases fit TRBD1. The CDR3 spells CASSLGQGRNQPQHF. CDR3 bases: TGCGCCAGCAGCTTGGGACAGGGAAGAAATCAGCCCCAGCATTTT.